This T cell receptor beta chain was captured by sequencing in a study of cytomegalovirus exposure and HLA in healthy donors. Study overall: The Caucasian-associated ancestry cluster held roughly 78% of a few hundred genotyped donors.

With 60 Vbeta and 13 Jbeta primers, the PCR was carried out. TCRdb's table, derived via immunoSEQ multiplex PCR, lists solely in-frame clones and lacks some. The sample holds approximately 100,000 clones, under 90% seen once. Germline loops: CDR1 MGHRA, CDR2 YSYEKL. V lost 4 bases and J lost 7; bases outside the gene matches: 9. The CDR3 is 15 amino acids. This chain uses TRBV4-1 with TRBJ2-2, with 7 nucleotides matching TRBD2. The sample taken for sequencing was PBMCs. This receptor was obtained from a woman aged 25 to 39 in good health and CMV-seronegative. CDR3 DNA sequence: TGCGCCAGCAGCCGAGGGACGGGGGGTGGCGGGGAGCTGTTTTTT. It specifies CASSRGTGGGGELFF.